Below are 25 T cell receptor beta chains sequenced from a single sample in a study of cytomegalovirus exposure and HLA in healthy donors. Primers for the PCR totalled 60 Vbeta and 13 Jbeta. This table comes from immunoSEQ multiplex PCR, and its TCRdb copy is limited to in-frame clones, with some not included. The sample yields about 120,000 clones, under 90% seen once. Sequenced material: PBMCs. These receptors originate from a female donor in good health and CMV-seropositive.

V gene TRBV4-1 combines with J gene TRBJ1-2, with D perhaps TRBD1 (6 bases). The length of the CDR3 is 17 residues. Germline V gene lookup returns CDR1 MGHRA and CDR2 YSYEKL. Trimming stripped 2 bases from V and 0 bases from J, with 16 bases between. The CDR3, as DNA: TGCGCCAGCAGCCAACCTGGGACCAGGGGAGCTAACTATGGCTACACCTTC. It specifies CASSQPGTRGANYGYTF.

V usage is TRBV27 and J usage is TRBJ2-2; 9 bases match TRBD2. V shed 3 bases, J shed 0 bases, and the junction held 5 bases outside the gene matches. Germline loops: CDR1 MNHEY, CDR2 SMNVEV (reference sequence). There are 17 residues in the CDR3. The CDR3 reads CASSFSSGGANTGELFF. The CDR3 nucleotides read TGTGCCAGCAGTTTTAGTAGCGGGGGTGCGAACACCGGGGAGCTGTTTTTT.

The CDR3 DNA reads TGTGCCAGCAGTAAAAGCGGGGGGTCTGGGGCCAACGTCCTGACTTTC. It is translated as CASSKSGGSGANVLTF. This sequence joins TRBV2 and TRBJ2-6; TRBD2 matches at 9 bases. With 5 bases clipped from V and 1 base from J, the junction kept 3 bases outside the gene matches. The CDR3 covers 16 residues. Germline V CDR1 and CDR2: SNHLY, FYNNEI.

The gene calls are TRBV6-1 and TRBJ1-6; D possibly corresponds to TRBD1 (6 bases). This CDR3 region has 15 residues. The germline gives CDR1 MNHNS, CDR2 SASEGT. With 6 bases removed from V and 9 bases from J, the gap between germline ends came to 18 bases. DNA for the CDR3: TGTGCCAGCAGCGCCCACAGGGATTCTTCTTCACCCCTCCACTTT. It translates to CASSAHRDSSSPLHF.

This chain joins TRBV2 and TRBJ2-1; the D gene is possibly TRBD1 (8 bases). The germline V and J ends were trimmed by 2 bases and 7 bases, with 12 bases remaining between them. The CDR3 consists of 14 residues. CDR1 SNHLY and CDR2 FYNNEI come from the germline V gene. The CDR3: CASSENRGGNEQFF. CDR3 DNA sequence: TGTGCCAGCAGTGAAAACAGGGGGGGGAATGAGCAGTTCTTC.

V and J are TRBV27 and TRBJ1-6; D call uncertain. Trimming left V 6 bases short and J 0 bases short, with 12 bases between. Germline V lookup: CDR1 MNHEY, CDR2 SMNVEV (reference sequence). The CDR3 sequence is 16 residues long. DNA for the CDR3: TGTGCCAGCAGGGCGACGAGGAGCTCCTATAATTCACCCCTCCACTTT. It translates to CASRATRSSYNSPLHF.

The chain recombines TRBV30 with TRBJ2-5; the D is unclear. The last part of the DNA fits TRBJ2-7 better; the J call may be wrong. The CDR3 runs to 14 residues. CDR1 GTSNPN and CDR2 SVGIG come from the germline V gene (reference sequence). DNA of the CDR3: TGTGCCTGGAGTGTACTCCTGCCAACCTACGAGCAGTACTTC. Protein: CAWSVLLPTYEQYF.

Only one count was recorded for this clone. The chain links TRBV27 to TRBJ2-5; D remains ambiguous. CDR1 MNHEY and CDR2 SMNVEV come from the germline V gene (reference sequence). This CDR3 has 11 amino acids. V was shortened by 7 bases and J by 3 bases, with 6 bases between the two germline ends. This CDR3 is CASKAEETQYF. Here the CDR3 DNA reads TGTGCCAGCAAAGCCGAAGAGACCCAGTACTTC.

The genes are TRBV29-1 and TRBJ2-1, with D possibly matching TRBD1 (6 bases). The V end was cut by 0 bases, the J end by 4 bases, with 16 bases between. The CDR3 runs to 16 residues. CDR1 is SQVTM, CDR2 ANQGSEA, per germline. The CDR3 DNA reads TGCAGCGTTGAAGATCGGTCTGGGACACATTACAATGAGCAGTTCTTC. Translation: CSVEDRSGTHYNEQFF.

This clone was counted between two and nine times. The chain uses TRBV5-5 and TRBJ1-1, with TRBD1 matching over 9 bases. The CDR3 has 14 amino acids. Per germline, CDR1 SGHKS and CDR2 YYEKEE (reference sequence). With V trimmed by 4 bases and J by 10 bases, 11 bases remained unmatched. The CDR3 coding sequence is TGTGCCAGCAGCCAGGGACAGGGAATAATATCAGCTTTCTTT. It specifies CASSQGQGIISAFF.

The chain is built from TRBV28 and TRBJ1-1, with D tentatively TRBD1 (6 bases). Between the trimmed V and J ends, which lost 7 bases and 1 base, there was a span of 13 bases. The CDR3 is 14 residues long. Per germline, CDR1 MDHEN and CDR2 SYDVKM. CDR3: CASIYGGANTEAFF. The CDR3 region has the DNA TGTGCCAGCATTTATGGGGGCGCGAACACTGAAGCTTTCTTT.

The chain recombines TRBV27 with TRBJ1-5; the match to TRBD1 covers 8 bases. J gave up 0 bases and V 8 bases, and 12 bases lay outside the gene matches. Germline V gives CDR1 MNHEY, CDR2 SMNVEV (reference sequence). The CDR3 runs 17 residues. DNA for the CDR3: TGTGCCAGCCCTAGCAGGGGGCCGGGAAATAGCAATCAGCCCCAGCATTTT. Its translation: CASPSRGPGNSNQPQHF.

As regards this clone: The sample holds other DNA sequences that translate to the same CDR3. The rearrangement uses TRBV4-3 and TRBJ1-2, with 7 nucleotides matching TRBD1. This CDR3 spans 14 amino acids. Germline V CDR1 and CDR2: LGHNA, YSLEER. The ends lost 0 bases at V and 2 bases at J; junction bases unmatched: 0. Written as DNA, the CDR3 is TGCGCCAGCAGCCAAGAGACAGGGAACTATGGCTACACCTTC. This sequence encodes CASSQETGNYGYTF.

This clone was seen a handful of times. CDR3 residues: CASSPPATNTEAFF. CDR3 coding DNA: TGTGCCAGCTCACCACCGGCCACGAACACTGAAGCTTTCTTT. This chain uses TRBV18 with TRBJ1-1; D uncertain. CDR3 length equals 14 residues. The germline V gene encodes CDR1 KGHSH and CDR2 LQKENI. The V end lost 0 bases, the J end lost 1 base, and 6 bases lay between the germline ends. Based on the CDR3 plus reference TRBV18 and TRBJ1-1, the full variable domain is NAGVMQNPRHLVRRRGQEARLRCSPMKGHSHVYWYRQLPEEGLKFMVYLQKENIIDESGMPKERFSAEFPKEGPSILRIQQVVRGDSAAYFCASSPPATNTEAFFGQGTRLTVV.

V gene TRBV9 combines with J gene TRBJ2-3; 11 bases fit TRBD2. This CDR3 region has 15 residues. V lost 6 bases to trimming and J lost 6 bases; unmatched junction nucleotides: 9. Germline lookup yields CDR1 SGDLS and CDR2 YYNGEE. The CDR3 loop is CASTHSGGAGDTQYF. The CDR3 DNA reads as TGTGCCAGCACCCATAGCGGGGGGGCCGGGGATACGCAGTATTTT.

V and J are TRBV27 and TRBJ1-5, with 7 bases fitting TRBD1. Trimming at V came to 4 bases and at J to 2 bases, leaving 5 bases not matched to a gene. The CDR3 sequence is 15 residues long. Germline loops: CDR1 MNHEY, CDR2 SMNVEV (reference sequence). Written as DNA, the CDR3 is TGTGCCAGCAGTTACAGGGGACTGGGCAATCAGCCCCAGCATTTT. It translates to CASSYRGLGNQPQHF.

The gene calls are TRBV19 and TRBJ1-3; D gene ambiguous. Germline values: CDR1 LNHDA, CDR2 SQIVND (reference sequence). V gave up 7 bases and J gave up 1 base, with 11 bases separating them. The length of the CDR3 is 14 residues. For the CDR3, the DNA is TGTGCCAGTAATCGTCAGGTTTCTGGAAACACCATATATTTT. As protein: CASNRQVSGNTIYF.

This clone was recorded a few times. V usage is TRBV2 and J usage is TRBJ1-2; D is unclear. V was cut by 4 bases and J by 3 bases, with 6 bases left in between. The CDR3 consists of 12 residues. Germline CDR1 reads SNHLY; CDR2 reads FYNNEI. Here the CDR3 reads CASSGRDYGYTF. CDR3 bases: TGTGCCAGCAGTGGAAGAGACTATGGCTACACCTTC.

V is TRBV11-1 and J is TRBJ1-1; D is ambiguous. Germline assignment: CDR1 SGHAT and CDR2 FQDESV (reference sequence). This CDR3 has 14 amino acids. V was trimmed by 3 bases and J by 5 bases, leaving 13 bases between them. The CDR3 here is CASSFSDAGTEAFF. The CDR3, as DNA: TGTGCCAGCAGCTTTAGTGATGCGGGGACTGAAGCTTTCTTT.

The V call is TRBV6-5, the J call TRBJ1-1; D is perhaps TRBD1 (5 bases). CDR1 and CDR2 (germline): MNHEY, SVGAGI. This CDR3 contains 15 residues. V was trimmed by 2 bases and J by 0 bases, leaving 10 bases between them. The CDR3 DNA reads TGTGCCAGCAGTTACGGGGGGGGGATGAACACTGAAGCTTTCTTT. Protein sequence: CASSYGGGMNTEAFF.

A single count supports this clone. The rearrangement uses TRBV11-2 and TRBJ2-7; a weak D match, TRBD1 (6 bases). Germline lookup yields CDR1 SGHAT and CDR2 FQNNGV. This CDR3 spans 14 amino acids. Trimming cost V 5 bases and J 4 bases, with 15 bases left between them. In nucleotides, the CDR3 is TGTGCCAGCAGCCTAACGACAGGAGGTTACGAGCAGTACTTC. Translation gives CASSLTTGGYEQYF. The full variable domain, rest sourced from reference TRBV11-2 and TRBJ2-7, is EAGVAQSPRYKIIEKRQSVAFWCNPISGHATLYWYQQILGQGPKLLIQFQNNGVVDDSQLPKDRFSAERLKGVDSTLKIQPAKLEDSAVYLCASSLTTGGYEQYFGPGTRLTVT.

The rearrangement uses TRBV2 and TRBJ1-3, with 10 nucleotides matching TRBD1. Germline V gene data show CDR1 as SNHLY and CDR2 as FYNNEI. The CDR3 is made up of 14 amino acids. With V trimmed by 5 bases and J by 9 bases, 7 bases remained unmatched. The CDR3 DNA follows: TGTGCCAGCAGTAGGGACAGGGGAGGCCGCACCATATATTTT. This encodes CASSRDRGGRTIYF. The full variable domain, completed using reference TRBV2 and TRBJ1-3, is EPEVTQTPSHQVTQMGQEVILRCVPISNHLYFYWYRQILGQKVEFLVSFYNNEISEKSEIFDDQFSVERPDGSNFTLKIRSTKLEDSAMYFCASSRDRGGRTIYFGEGSWLTVV.

CDR3 DNA: TGTGCCAGCAGCCGGACAGTGTTCGGAGAAAAACTGTTTTTT. Its protein product is CASSRTVFGEKLFF. V usage is TRBV7-8 and J usage is TRBJ1-4; D perhaps matches TRBD1 (6 bases). Germline V CDR1 and CDR2: SGHVS, FQNEAQ. The ends were cut back, 5 bases at V and 8 bases at J, with 15 bases in the middle. The CDR3 length is 14 residues.

This clone was seen only once. V is TRBV19 and J is TRBJ2-2; 8 nucleotides align to TRBD1. The CDR3 runs 15 residues. V was clipped by 5 bases and J by 1 base; unmatched bases: 3. The germline CDR1 and CDR2 sequences are LNHDA and SQIVND (reference sequence). In nucleotides, the CDR3 is TGTGCCAGTAGTCTCGGACAGGGGAACACCGGGGAGCTGTTTTTT. Translation gives CASSLGQGNTGELFF.

The chain joins TRBV19 to TRBJ2-2; TRBD2 matches 9 bases. The CDR3 totals 15 residues. Per germline, CDR1 LNHDA and CDR2 SQIVND (reference sequence). The J segment lost 5 bases and the V segment lost 3 bases, leaving 4 bases of the junction unmatched. The CDR3 is CASSMAGGRTGELFF. As DNA, the CDR3 is TGTGCCAGTAGTATGGCGGGGGGGCGGACCGGGGAGCTGTTTTTT.